Presented here are 19 T cell receptor beta chains from one specimen sequenced in a study of blood T cell repertoires in COVID-19. Assay: immunoSEQ multiplex PCR; the TCRdb copy retains only in-frame clones and omits some. Here the sample spans about 340,000 clones, over 70% being singletons. The sample comprised peripheral blood. Receptors were obtained from a man aged 30 to 39 with active or convalescent COVID-19.

This chain links TRBV18 with TRBJ2-7; TRBD2 agrees at 12 bases. Unmatched junction bases numbered 3, after V lost 2 bases and J lost 1 base. Germline values: CDR1 KGHSH, CDR2 LQKENI. The CDR3 is made up of 16 amino acids. CDR3 in DNA: TGTGCCAGCTCACCAAGCCTAGCGGGAGGGTCCTACGAGCAGTACTTC. The encoded protein is CASSPSLAGGSYEQYF.

The chain couples TRBV18 to TRBJ1-5, with 7 bases that match TRBD1. Germline V lookup: CDR1 KGHSH, CDR2 LQKENI. Trimming removed 0 bases from V and 5 bases from J; junction bases left unmatched: 4. The CDR3 totals 15 residues. CDR3 region: CASSPPGTEYQPQHF. The DNA of the CDR3 is TGTGCCAGCTCACCACCGGGGACAGAGTATCAGCCCCAGCATTTT.

The V and J genes are TRBV5-6 and TRBJ2-7, with D tentatively TRBD2 (6 bases). V dropped 2 bases and J dropped 7 bases, with 13 bases sitting between them. The CDR3 covers 13 residues. Looked up from germline, CDR1 is SGHDT and CDR2 is YYEEEE. The CDR3 region has the DNA TGTGCCAGCAGCTTAGCGGGCCCAGGGGAGCAGTACTTC. This encodes CASSLAGPGEQYF.

This chain connects TRBV6-5 to TRBJ1-3; the D is unclear. The germline CDR1 and CDR2 sequences are MNHEY and SVGAGI. The CDR3 loop spans 15 amino acids. V was cut by 4 bases and J by 1 base, with 11 bases left in between. CDR3 sequence reads: CASSSGPQSGNTIYF. CDR3 sequence (DNA): TGTGCCAGCAGTTCTGGGCCTCAATCTGGAAACACCATATATTTT.

The V gene is TRBV7-2, the J gene TRBJ1-1; the match to TRBD1 covers 7 bases. The length of the CDR3 is 17 residues. The V and J ends lost 7 bases and 0 bases, in that order; junction bases with no gene match: 14. Germline values: CDR1 SGHTA, CDR2 FQGNSA. The CDR3 loop is CASNHRRGRQVNTEAFF. In nucleotides, the CDR3 is TGTGCCAGCAACCACCGAAGGGGGCGTCAGGTGAACACTGAAGCTTTCTTT.

The V gene is TRBV20-1, the J gene TRBJ2-6; D is uncertain. Germline V gene lookup returns CDR1 DFQATT and CDR2 SNEGSKA (reference sequence). CDR3 size: 16 residues. V lost 3 bases and J 0 bases, leaving 12 bases between the germline ends. Written as DNA, the CDR3 is TGCAGTGCTAGTCAGACACAGCTCTCTGGGGCCAACGTCCTGACTTTC. Its translation is CSASQTQLSGANVLTF.

This sequence joins TRBV2 and TRBJ2-3; 10 positions agree with TRBD1. The CDR3 totals 18 residues. Germline assignment: CDR1 SNHLY and CDR2 FYNNEI. The junction had 15 bases not matched to a gene; V was cut back by 7 bases and J by 2 bases. CDR3 DNA sequence: TGTGCCAGCATTCCGGGACAGGGGCCCAAATACTACACAGATACGCAGTATTTT. As protein: CASIPGQGPKYYTDTQYF.

The chain has TRBV5-4 and TRBJ1-1; D not certain. V was cut by 2 bases and J by 6 bases, with 5 bases left in between. Germline CDR1 reads SGHNT; CDR2 reads YYREEE (reference sequence). This CDR3 is built from 11 residues. CDR3 DNA sequence: TGTGCCAGCAGCTTCGGGGCTGAAGCTTTCTTT. Translation: CASSFGAEAFF.

This chain links TRBV6-5 with TRBJ2-1, with TRBD2 identical over 9 bases. J was trimmed by 7 bases and V by 7 bases; bases with no gene match: 11. This CDR3 comprises 15 residues. CDR1 and CDR2 from the germline V gene are MNHEY and SVGAGI. Written as DNA, the CDR3 is TGTGCCAGCAAACCCCCCGGGACTAGCATGAATGAGCAGTTCTTC. It encodes CASKPPGTSMNEQFF.

The J gene is TRBJ1-5, the V gene TRBV29-1; TRBD1 matches 7 bases. Germline V gene lookup returns CDR1 SQVTM and CDR2 ANQGSEA. Trimming cost V 7 bases and J 4 bases; bases outside gene matches: 4. The CDR3 has 12 amino acids. CDR3 loop: CSAGQENQPQHF. CDR3 in DNA: TGCAGCGCTGGACAGGAGAATCAGCCCCAGCATTTT. The full variable domain, with the rest looked up from reference TRBV29-1 and TRBJ1-5, is SAVISQKPSRDICQRGTSLTIQCQVDSQVTMMFWYRQQPGQSLTLIATANQGSEATYESGFVIDKFPISRPNLTFSTLTVSNMSPEDSSIYLCSAGQENQPQHFGDGTRLSIL.

The chain joins TRBV2 to TRBJ1-4; 8 bases are shared with TRBD1. The germline V gene encodes CDR1 SNHLY and CDR2 FYNNEI. This CDR3 spans 20 amino acids. V dropped 5 bases and J dropped 2; count of bases not matched to a gene: 19. The CDR3 reads CASSIINQGAGDLTNEKLFF. The CDR3 nucleotides read TGTGCCAGCAGTATTATTAACCAGGGGGCCGGGGATCTGACTAATGAAAAACTGTTTTTT. The full variable domain, completed using reference TRBV2 and TRBJ1-4, is EPEVTQTPSHQVTQMGQEVILRCVPISNHLYFYWYRQILGQKVEFLVSFYNNEISEKSEIFDDQFSVERPDGSNFTLKIRSTKLEDSAMYFCASSIINQGAGDLTNEKLFFGSGTQLSVL.

The chain carries TRBV30 and TRBJ1-2; D remains ambiguous. Trimming shortened V by 0 bases and J by 6 bases, and 11 bases separated the two germline ends. Germline assignment: CDR1 GTSNPN and CDR2 SVGIG (reference sequence). The CDR3 has 13 residues. The CDR3 nucleotides read TGTGCCTGGAGTGTGAAAGGGAGAGATGGCTACACCTTC. Amino acid sequence: CAWSVKGRDGYTF.

V and J are TRBV28 and TRBJ1-5; D not certain. There are 14 residues in the CDR3. Germline assignment: CDR1 MDHEN and CDR2 SYDVKM. With 3 bases removed from V and 5 bases from J, the gap between germline ends came to 11 bases. The CDR3 DNA sequence: TGTGCCAGCAGTTTTGGTTTACTCTATCAGCCCCAGCATTTT. Translated, it gives CASSFGLLYQPQHF.

The chain combines TRBV7-2 with TRBJ1-1; TRBD1 aligns across 10 bases. There are 15 residues in the CDR3. CDR1 SGHTA and CDR2 FQGNSA come from the germline V gene. After removal of 5 bases from V and 3 bases from J, the junction contained 6 bases not matched to a gene. As DNA, the CDR3 is TGTGCCAGCAGCCCTCGGACAGGGGGTTACACTGAAGCTTTCTTT. Translation: CASSPRTGGYTEAFF.

This clone was counted once. The rearrangement links TRBV18 to TRBJ2-7; 8 bases map to TRBD2. Trimming at V came to 3 bases and at J to 2 bases, leaving 3 bases not matched to a gene. The length of the CDR3 is 14 residues. CDR1 and CDR2 from the germline V gene are KGHSH and LQKENI. CDR3 sequence (DNA): TGTGCCAGCTCACCGCCGGGACTAGCCTACGAGCAGTACTTC. Its protein is CASSPPGLAYEQYF.

This rearrangement joins TRBV5-6 to TRBJ2-7; 7 bases align to TRBD1. The length of the CDR3 is 14 residues. Trimming took 4 bases from V and 6 from J; bases not matched to a gene: 10. In germline, CDR1 is SGHDT, CDR2 YYEEEE. CDR3 sequence reads: CASSLRQGKGEQYF. The CDR3 DNA is TGTGCCAGCAGCCTTAGACAGGGTAAAGGCGAGCAGTACTTC.

This chain connects TRBV7-9 to TRBJ2-1; maybe TRBD1 (6 bases). V was clipped by 5 bases and J by 10 bases, with 12 bases between them. Germline V gene data show CDR1 as SEHNR and CDR2 as FQNEAQ (reference sequence). The CDR3 totals 12 residues. CDR3 sequence reads: CASSPTGPEQFF. Written as DNA, the CDR3 is TGTGCCAGCAGCCCGACAGGCCCCGAGCAGTTCTTC.

The chain couples TRBV25-1 to TRBJ2-7, with TRBD1 matching over 8 bases. In germline, CDR1 is MGHDK, CDR2 SYGVNS. V gave up 4 bases and J gave up 1 base; unmatched junction bases: 6. The CDR3 is made up of 15 amino acids. Written as DNA, the CDR3 is TGTGCCAGCAGTGCCGACAGGGGTCGGTCCTACGAGCAGTACTTC. Translating it yields CASSADRGRSYEQYF.

The J gene is TRBJ1-1, the V gene TRBV18, with a weak D call TRBD1 (6 bases). This CDR3 comprises 16 residues. The V end lost 2 bases, the J end lost 0 bases, and 13 bases lay between the germline ends. Germline values: CDR1 KGHSH, CDR2 LQKENI. Written as DNA, the CDR3 is TGTGCCAGCTCACCATCTCAGGGGCCCATGAACACTGAAGCTTTCTTT. Translated, it gives CASSPSQGPMNTEAFF.